Each of the 16 T cell receptor beta chains below was sequenced from the same sample in a study of blood T cell repertoires in COVID-19 (dated by TCRdb to the early 2020s). Libraries were built with the immunoSEQ multiplex PCR assay. TCRdb stores this immuneACCESS table with in-frame sequences only. Part of the clones is absent; in the studies checked, under half of the shortfall reflects unresolved V genes, and no reason is known for the rest. The sample table records some 300,000 clones; approximately 86% of these occur just once. Roughly 13% of the sample rests with the top ten. The sequenced material came from peripheral blood. These receptors originate from a woman aged 65 to 85 with COVID-19, enrolled during active disease.

This sequence joins TRBV28 and TRBJ2-5; possibly TRBD2 for D (6 bases). The germline V and J ends were trimmed by 6 bases and 2 bases, with 22 bases remaining between them. From germline, CDR1 is MDHEN and CDR2 SYDVKM. This CDR3 spans 17 amino acids. CDR3 DNA sequence: TGTGCCAGCAGAACCCACCCCTTAGCGGACTATCAAGAGACCCAGTACTTC. Its translation: CASRTHPLADYQETQYF.

V is TRBV10-2 and J is TRBJ1-6; D is ambiguous. This CDR3 comprises 14 residues. Deletions cut 5 bases from V and 9 bases from J, with 14 bases between. Germline CDR1 and CDR2: WSHSY and SAAADI. This CDR3 is CASSLLRSGSPLHF. The CDR3 DNA reads TGCGCCAGCAGTTTACTACGGAGTGGTTCACCCCTCCACTTT.

The rearrangement uses TRBV30 and TRBJ2-7; 8 bases align to TRBD2. Looked up from germline, CDR1 is GTSNPN and CDR2 is SVGIG (reference sequence). CDR3 size: 14 residues. V shed 0 bases and J 6 bases; nucleotides not matched to a gene: 7. The CDR3 bases are TGTGCCTGGAGTGTACCCGGGGGGGCCGGCGAGCAGTACTTC. It codes for CAWSVPGGAGEQYF.

The rearrangement uses TRBV19 and TRBJ1-5; 9 positions agree with TRBD1. The CDR3 extends over 16 amino acids. CDR1 is LNHDA, CDR2 SQIVND, per germline (reference sequence). V lost 3 bases, J lost 5 bases, and 8 bases stayed unmatched. The CDR3 region has the DNA TGTGCCAGTAGTATGGACCGGGACAGGGTCGATCAGCCCCAGCATTTT. As protein: CASSMDRDRVDQPQHF.

This chain links TRBV11-2 with TRBJ2-1, with D maybe TRBD2 (5 bases). The CDR3 runs 14 residues. V shed 5 bases and J shed 3 bases, with 11 bases lying between them. In germline, CDR1 is SGHAT, CDR2 FQNNGV. The CDR3 is CASSRTSIYNEQFF. Written as DNA, the CDR3 is TGTGCCAGCAGCCGAACTAGTATCTACAATGAGCAGTTCTTC. The variable domain in full, with the rest retrieved from reference TRBV11-2 and TRBJ2-1, is EAGVAQSPRYKIIEKRQSVAFWCNPISGHATLYWYQQILGQGPKLLIQFQNNGVVDDSQLPKDRFSAERLKGVDSTLKIQPAKLEDSAVYLCASSRTSIYNEQFFGPGTRLTVL.

This clone was found a few times. This specimen includes other DNA sequences encoding the same CDR3. J is TRBJ2-7 and V is TRBV7-2, with 7 bases matching TRBD1. The CDR3 totals 14 residues. Per germline, CDR1 SGHTA and CDR2 FQGNSA. J was trimmed by 1 base and V by 2 bases; bases with no gene match: 2. CDR3 sequence: CASSLPGGSYEQYF. In nucleotides, the CDR3 is TGTGCCAGCAGCTTACCAGGGGGTTCCTACGAGCAGTACTTC.

This clone was picked up one time. The rearrangement uses TRBV3-1 (or the pseudogene TRBV3-2) and TRBJ2-3; D gene unclear. V lost 0 bases, J lost 2 bases, and 12 bases lay in between. Germline V gene sequence: CDR1 LGHDT, CDR2 YNNKEL (reference sequence). This CDR3 contains 16 residues. In nucleotides, the CDR3 is TGTGCCAGCAGCCAAGAAGGAGTTTTGAACACAGATACGCAGTATTTT. It encodes CASSQEGVLNTDTQYF.

The chain's CDR3 is CASSSSAGHSYEQYF. The CDR3 DNA follows: TGTGCCAGCAGCTCCTCGGCAGGACACTCCTACGAGCAGTACTTC. The chain joins TRBV7-2 to TRBJ2-7; maybe TRBD1 (5 bases). The CDR3 length is 15 residues. Germline V gene data show CDR1 as SGHTA and CDR2 as FQGNSA. Trimming took 4 bases from V and 0 from J, leaving 13 bases between them.

The chain combines TRBV4-3 with TRBJ2-2, with TRBD2 matching 13 bases. J gave up 2 bases and V 0 bases, and 6 bases lay outside the gene matches. This CDR3 comprises 19 residues. Germline V gene data show CDR1 as LGHNA and CDR2 as YSLEER. The CDR3 is CASSQDLVGLAGNTGELFF. DNA of the CDR3: TGCGCCAGCAGCCAAGATCTGGTGGGACTAGCGGGAAACACCGGGGAGCTGTTTTTT.

V usage is TRBV28 and J usage is TRBJ1-6, with 9 nucleotides matching TRBD1. V shed 7 bases, J shed 6 bases, and the junction held 7 bases outside the gene matches. The germline gives CDR1 MDHEN, CDR2 SYDVKM. The CDR3 is 15 amino acids. CDR3 coding DNA: TGTGCCAGCACCGATAGGACAGGGGCTAATTCACCCCTCCACTTT. Translation gives CASTDRTGANSPLHF.

This chain joins TRBV7-6 and TRBJ2-2, with TRBD2 as a possible D gene (6 bases). The CDR3 has 15 residues. Trimming took off 5 bases at V and 8 bases at J, with 18 bases between the two ends. Germline-derived CDR1 and CDR2 are SGHVS and FNYEAQ. The CDR3 region is CASSPTGTGTGELFF. CDR3 DNA: TGTGCCAGCAGCCCCACCGGGACTGGCACAGGGGAGCTGTTTTTT.

The chain has TRBV14 and TRBJ1-1; no reliable D call. Germline assignment: CDR1 SGHDN and CDR2 FVKESK. The CDR3 is 15 amino acids. V was clipped by 5 bases and J by 3 bases, with 16 bases between them. The CDR3 sequence: CASSIDRGFHTEAFF. CDR3 DNA sequence: TGTGCCAGCAGCATAGACCGGGGATTTCACACTGAAGCTTTCTTT.

The V and J genes are TRBV19 and TRBJ2-1; D gene uncertain. The CDR3 length is 14 residues. Germline V gene data show CDR1 as LNHDA and CDR2 as SQIVND (reference sequence). V was clipped by 2 bases and J by 5 bases, with 10 bases between them. CDR3 DNA: TGTGCCAGTAGTATACAGGTTAAGAACAATGAGCAGTTCTTC. This codes for CASSIQVKNNEQFF.

The chain is built from TRBV27 and TRBJ2-7; 7 bases fit TRBD2. Germline trimming cut 5 bases from V and 2 bases from J; bases unmatched to any gene: 9. Per the germline V gene, CDR1 is MNHEY and CDR2 is SMNVEV (reference sequence). The CDR3 sequence is 15 residues long. CDR3 in amino acids: CASSPMGGTTYEQYF. The CDR3 DNA reads TGTGCCAGCAGTCCCATGGGGGGGACTACCTACGAGCAGTACTTC.

The rearrangement uses TRBV11-2 and TRBJ1-4; 7 bases line up with TRBD1. Losses at the gene ends were 5 bases for V and 2 bases for J; bases not matched to a gene: 5. Germline CDR1 reads SGHAT; CDR2 reads FQNNGV. The CDR3 is 15 residues long. CDR3 DNA: TGTGCCAGCAGCCCAACAGGGGACACTAATGAAAAACTGTTTTTT. Translation gives CASSPTGDTNEKLFF.

The chain couples TRBV6-1 to TRBJ2-7, with D perhaps TRBD1 (5 bases). V lost 0 bases and J 4 bases, leaving 10 bases between the germline ends. Per the germline V gene, CDR1 is MNHNS and CDR2 is SASEGT. The CDR3 spans 14 residues. In nucleotides, the CDR3 is TGTGCCAGCAGTGAAGCGCTTAGGGGTTACGAGCAGTACTTC. As protein: CASSEALRGYEQYF.